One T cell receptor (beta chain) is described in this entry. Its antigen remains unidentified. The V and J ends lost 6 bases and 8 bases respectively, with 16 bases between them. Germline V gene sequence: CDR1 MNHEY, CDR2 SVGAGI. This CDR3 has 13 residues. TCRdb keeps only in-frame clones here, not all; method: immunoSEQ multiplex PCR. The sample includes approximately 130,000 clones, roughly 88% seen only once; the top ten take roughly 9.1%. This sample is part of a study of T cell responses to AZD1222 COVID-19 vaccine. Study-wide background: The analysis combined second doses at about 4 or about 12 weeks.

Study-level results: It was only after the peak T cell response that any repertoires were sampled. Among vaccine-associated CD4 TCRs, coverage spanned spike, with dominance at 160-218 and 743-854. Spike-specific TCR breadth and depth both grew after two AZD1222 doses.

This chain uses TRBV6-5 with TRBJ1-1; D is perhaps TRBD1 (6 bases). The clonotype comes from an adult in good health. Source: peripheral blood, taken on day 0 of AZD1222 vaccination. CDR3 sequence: CASSSRQEGEAFF. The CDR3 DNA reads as TGTGCCAGCAGCAGTCGACAGGAGGGCGAAGCTTTCTTT.